The clone carrying this T cell receptor (beta chain) has only one observation. Its specificity is not known. The repertoire was sequenced with immunoSEQ multiplex PCR; TCRdb's copy has only in-frame clones and lacks some. The sample contains about 82,000 clones, about 86% of which appear only once. Germline loops: CDR1 MNHNY, CDR2 SVGAGI (reference sequence). J was trimmed by 4 bases and V by 0 bases; bases with no gene match: 3. CDR3 size: 15 residues. The data originate from a study of OX40 agonist ivuxolimab in advanced cancers. Study information: Intravenous ivuxolimab was administered to patients every 2 weeks at 0.01 to 10 mg/kg.

Study conclusions and caveats: Near-lowest levels of clonal expansion characterized partial responders at 0.1-3.0 mg/kg.

The sample was CD4+ or CD8+ T cells sorted from blood, taken in a trial of the OX40 agonist ivuxolimab. The J gene is TRBJ1-2, the V gene TRBV6-6; TRBD1 matches at 9 bases. The receptor was derived from an adult with an advanced solid tumor such as melanoma, head and neck, liver or kidney cancer. CDR3 nucleotides: TGTGCCAGCAGTTACTCGACAGGGGGTGTCTATGGCTACACCTTC. It yields the protein CASSYSTGGVYGYTF.